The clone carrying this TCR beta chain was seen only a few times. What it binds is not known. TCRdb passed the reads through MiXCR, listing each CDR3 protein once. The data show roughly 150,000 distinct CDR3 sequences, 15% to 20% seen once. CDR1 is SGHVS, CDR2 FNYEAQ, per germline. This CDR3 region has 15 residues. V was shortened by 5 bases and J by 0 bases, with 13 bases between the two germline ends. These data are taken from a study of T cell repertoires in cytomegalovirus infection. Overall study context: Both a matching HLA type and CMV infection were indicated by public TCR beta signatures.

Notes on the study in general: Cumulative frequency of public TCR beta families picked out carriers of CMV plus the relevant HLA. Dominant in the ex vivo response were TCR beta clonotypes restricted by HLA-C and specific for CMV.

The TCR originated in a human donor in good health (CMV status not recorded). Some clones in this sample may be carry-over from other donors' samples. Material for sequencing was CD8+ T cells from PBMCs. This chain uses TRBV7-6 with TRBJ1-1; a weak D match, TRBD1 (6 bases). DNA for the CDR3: TGTGCCAGCAGCCCCGGGACACGCATGAACACTGAAGCTTTCTTT. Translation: CASSPGTRMNTEAFF. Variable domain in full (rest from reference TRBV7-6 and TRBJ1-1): GAGVSQSPRYKVTKRGQDVALRCDPISGHVSLYWYRQALGQGPEFLTYFNYEAQQDKSGLPNDRFSAERPEGSISTLTIQRTEQRDSAMYRCASSPGTRMNTEAFFGQGTRLTVV.